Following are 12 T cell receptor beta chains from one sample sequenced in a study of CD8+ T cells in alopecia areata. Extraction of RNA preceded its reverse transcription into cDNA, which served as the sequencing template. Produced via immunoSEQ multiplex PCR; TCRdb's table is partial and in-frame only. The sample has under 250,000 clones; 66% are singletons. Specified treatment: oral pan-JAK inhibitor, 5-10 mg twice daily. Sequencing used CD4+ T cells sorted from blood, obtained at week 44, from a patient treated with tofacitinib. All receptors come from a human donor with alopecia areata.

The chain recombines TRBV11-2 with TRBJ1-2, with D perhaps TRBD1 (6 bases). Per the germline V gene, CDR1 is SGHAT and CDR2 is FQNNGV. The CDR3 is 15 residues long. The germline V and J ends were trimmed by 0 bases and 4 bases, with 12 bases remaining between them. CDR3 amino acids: CASSLDPGDIYGYTF. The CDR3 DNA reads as TGTGCCAGCAGCTTAGACCCCGGGGACATCTATGGCTACACCTTC.

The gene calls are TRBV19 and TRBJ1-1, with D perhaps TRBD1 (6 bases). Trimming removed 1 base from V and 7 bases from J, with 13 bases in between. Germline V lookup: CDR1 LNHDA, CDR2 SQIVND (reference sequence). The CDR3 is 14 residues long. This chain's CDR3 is CASSIVGRGGEAFF. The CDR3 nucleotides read TGTGCCAGTAGTATAGTAGGCAGGGGTGGTGAAGCTTTCTTT.

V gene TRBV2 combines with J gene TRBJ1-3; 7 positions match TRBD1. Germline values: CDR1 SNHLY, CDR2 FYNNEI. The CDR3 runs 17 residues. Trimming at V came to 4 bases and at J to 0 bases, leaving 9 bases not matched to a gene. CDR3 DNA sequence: TGTGCCAGCAGTGTAGGGGGCAGGGCCATCTCTGGAAACACCATATATTTT. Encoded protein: CASSVGGRAISGNTIYF.

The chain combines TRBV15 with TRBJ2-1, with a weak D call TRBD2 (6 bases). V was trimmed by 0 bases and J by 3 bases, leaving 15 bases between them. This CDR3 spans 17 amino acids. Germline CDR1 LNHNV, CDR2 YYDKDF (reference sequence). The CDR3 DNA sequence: TGTGCCACCAGCAGAGATGCCTCGGGCGGGGTCTACAATGAGCAGTTCTTC. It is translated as CATSRDASGGVYNEQFF.

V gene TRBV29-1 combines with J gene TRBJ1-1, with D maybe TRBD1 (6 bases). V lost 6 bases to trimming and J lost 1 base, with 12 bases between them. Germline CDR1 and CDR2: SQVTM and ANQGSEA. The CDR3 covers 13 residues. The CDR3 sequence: CSVERTENTEAFF. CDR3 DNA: TGCAGCGTAGAAAGGACAGAGAACACTGAAGCTTTCTTT.

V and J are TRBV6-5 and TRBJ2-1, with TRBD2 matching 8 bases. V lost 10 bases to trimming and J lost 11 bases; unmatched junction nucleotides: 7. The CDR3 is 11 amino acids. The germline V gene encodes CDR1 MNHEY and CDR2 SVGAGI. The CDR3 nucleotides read TGTGCCACCAATGAGCGGGGGAAGCAGTTCTTC. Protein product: CATNERGKQFF.

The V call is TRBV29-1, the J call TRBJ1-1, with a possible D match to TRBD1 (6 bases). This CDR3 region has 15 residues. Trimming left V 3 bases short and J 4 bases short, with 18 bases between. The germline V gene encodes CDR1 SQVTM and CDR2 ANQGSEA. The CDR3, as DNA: TGCAGCGTTGATAGGGGGACGGGAACGGGCACTGAAGCTTTCTTT. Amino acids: CSVDRGTGTGTEAFF. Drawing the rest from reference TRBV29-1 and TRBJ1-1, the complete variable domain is SAVISQKPSRDICQRGTSLTIQCQVDSQVTMMFWYRQQPGQSLTLIATANQGSEATYESGFVIDKFPISRPNLTFSTLTVSNMSPEDSSIYLCSVDRGTGTGTEAFFGQGTRLTVV.

CDR3 amino acids: CASRLTGMNTEAFF. The CDR3 bases are TGTGCCAGCAGATTGACAGGGATGAACACTGAAGCTTTCTTT. The rearrangement joins TRBV27 to TRBJ1-1; 7 bases are a match to TRBD1. There are 14 residues in the CDR3. V shed 6 bases, J shed 0 bases, and the junction held 4 bases outside the gene matches. Germline loops: CDR1 MNHEY, CDR2 SMNVEV (reference sequence).

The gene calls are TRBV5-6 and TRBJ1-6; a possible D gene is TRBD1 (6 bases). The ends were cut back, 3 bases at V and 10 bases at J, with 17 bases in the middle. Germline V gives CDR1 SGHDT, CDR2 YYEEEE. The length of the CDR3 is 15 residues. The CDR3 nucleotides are TGTGCCAGCAGCTCGGGACGCTTCGGGGGCTCACCCCTCCACTTT. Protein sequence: CASSSGRFGGSPLHF.

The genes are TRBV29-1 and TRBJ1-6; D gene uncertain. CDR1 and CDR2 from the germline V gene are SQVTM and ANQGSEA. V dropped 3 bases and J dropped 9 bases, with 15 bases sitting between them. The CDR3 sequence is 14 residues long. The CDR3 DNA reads TGCAGCGTTGAGGTGGCCGGGTCGGGTTCACCCCTCCACTTT. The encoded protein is CSVEVAGSGSPLHF.

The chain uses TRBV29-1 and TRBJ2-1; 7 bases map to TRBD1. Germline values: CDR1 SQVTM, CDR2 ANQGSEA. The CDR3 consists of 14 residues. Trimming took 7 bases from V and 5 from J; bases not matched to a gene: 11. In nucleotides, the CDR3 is TGCAGCGCCCGAAGAGGGGGCTTAGACAATGAGCAGTTCTTC. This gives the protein CSARRGGLDNEQFF.

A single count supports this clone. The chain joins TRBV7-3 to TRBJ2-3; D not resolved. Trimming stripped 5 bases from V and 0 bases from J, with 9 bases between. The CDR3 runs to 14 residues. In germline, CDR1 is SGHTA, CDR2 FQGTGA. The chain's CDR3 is CASSPGDSTDTQYF. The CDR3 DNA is TGTGCCAGCAGCCCTGGAGACAGCACAGATACGCAGTATTTT.